This TCR beta chain was retrieved from a study of cytomegalovirus exposure and HLA in healthy donors. Study-wide results and caveats: Analysis was carried out at a later point, and it linked a missense DCLRE1C variant to TCR beta V- and J-gene trimming. For presence/absence analyses, sequencing depth was assumed to be roughly uniform across donors. The authors confirmed in vitro that three CMV-associated chains were specific for CMV antigens.

As regards this clone: What it binds is unknown.

PCR involved 60 Vbeta and 13 Jbeta primers. The protocol was immunoSEQ multiplex PCR, while the TCRdb copy is restricted to in-frame clones and leaves out a portion. The sample table includes some 200,000 clones. CDR3 size: 14 residues. In germline, CDR1 is LNHDA, CDR2 SQIVND (reference sequence). The germline V and J ends were trimmed by 3 bases and 3 bases, with 8 bases remaining between them. The source of this sequence is a girl aged 2 to 10 in good health and CMV-seropositive. Sequences were obtained from PBMCs. The J gene is TRBJ2-2, the V gene TRBV19, with a weak D call TRBD1 (5 bases). CDR3 residues: CASSMGQHTGELFF. Here the CDR3 DNA reads TGTGCCAGTAGTATGGGGCAGCACACCGGGGAGCTGTTTTTT.